Following are 30 T cell receptor beta chains from one sample sequenced in a study of neurological immune-mediated disorders. From the 5' RACE reads, TCRdb called clonotypes with MiXCR, one entry per CDR3 protein. The sample yields roughly 80,000 distinct CDR3 sequences, 15% to 20% seen once. Sequencing was performed on PBMCs. The receptors stem from a woman aged 40 to 50 in good health.

This clonotype was seen repeatedly, ten times or more. This chain joins TRBV28 and TRBJ2-2; 8 bases are a match to TRBD1. The CDR3 totals 15 residues. V lost 6 bases, J lost 3 bases, and 6 bases stayed unmatched. The germline gives CDR1 MDHEN, CDR2 SYDVKM. CDR3 nucleotide sequence: TGTGCCAGCAGGCCAGGGGGCGGGTACACCGGGGAGCTGTTTTTT. It translates to CASRPGGGYTGELFF.

The chain employs TRBV27 and TRBJ2-2, with 7 bases identical to TRBD1. V lost 6 bases to trimming and J lost 4 bases; unmatched junction nucleotides: 17. This CDR3 contains 18 residues. The germline V gene has CDR1 MNHEY and CDR2 SMNVEV (reference sequence). The CDR3 spells CASSIDRANLRGTGELFF. The CDR3 nucleotides read TGTGCCAGCAGCATAGACAGGGCAAACTTGCGAGGCACCGGGGAGCTGTTTTTT.

In this sample, this clonotype turned up many times. This chain uses TRBV20-1 with TRBJ1-1; D remains unclear. V gave up 4 bases and J gave up 0 bases, with 6 bases separating them. The germline gives CDR1 DFQATT, CDR2 SNEGSKA (reference sequence). This CDR3 contains 12 residues. The CDR3 loop reads CSANSVNTEAFF. The CDR3 DNA is TGCAGTGCTAACTCGGTGAACACTGAAGCTTTCTTT.

Many counts were recorded for this clonotype. The V gene is TRBV20-1, the J gene TRBJ2-7; TRBD1 agrees at 7 bases. This CDR3 is 17 amino acids long. J gave up 6 bases and V 0 bases, and 17 bases lay outside the gene matches. Looked up from germline, CDR1 is DFQATT and CDR2 is SNEGSKA (reference sequence). The CDR3 nucleotides are TGCAGTGCTAGAGACCTTGACAGGGTTGATCTTAAGGGCGAGCAGTACTTC. Protein product: CSARDLDRVDLKGEQYF.

The rearrangement links TRBV6-5 to TRBJ2-1; 8 nucleotides match TRBD1. V lost 5 bases and J lost 9; bases outside the gene matches: 3. This CDR3 has 12 amino acids. From germline, CDR1 is MNHEY and CDR2 SVGAGI. CDR3 sequence: CASSNRGAEQFF. CDR3 bases: TGTGCCAGCAGTAACAGGGGGGCTGAGCAGTTCTTC.

DNA for the CDR3: TGTGCCAGTCGGGGGTCACCGGGAACCTACGAGCAGTACTTC. It yields the protein CASRGSPGTYEQYF. The chain uses TRBV6-1 and TRBJ2-7; maybe TRBD2 (6 bases). V lost 9 bases and J 2 bases, leaving 17 bases between the germline ends. The CDR3 contains 14 residues. Germline values: CDR1 MNHNS, CDR2 SASEGT.

This clonotype was observed at least ten times. The chain employs TRBV6-1 and TRBJ2-3; 7 nucleotides align to TRBD1. The CDR3 has 16 residues. With V trimmed by 0 bases and J by 2 bases, 5 bases remained unmatched. CDR1 is MNHNS and CDR2 is SASEGT in the germline V gene. CDR3 in DNA: TGTGCCAGCAGTGAAGCTATAGGGGGCCTCACAGATACGCAGTATTTT. Its translation is CASSEAIGGLTDTQYF.

A few counts support this clonotype. The genes are TRBV19 and TRBJ1-1, with D perhaps TRBD1 (6 bases). This CDR3 region has 15 residues. Deletions cut 5 bases from V and 7 bases from J, with 20 bases between. Per germline, CDR1 LNHDA and CDR2 SQIVND (reference sequence). Here the CDR3 reads CASSHARTEGGEAFF. The CDR3, as DNA: TGTGCCAGTAGTCATGCCCGGACCGAGGGGGGTGAAGCTTTCTTT.

This clonotype was recorded at least ten times. The chain has TRBV5-1 and TRBJ2-4; tentative D call: TRBD2 (5 bases). Per the germline V gene, CDR1 is SGHRS and CDR2 is YFSETQ. The CDR3 runs to 15 residues. The V end lost 3 bases, the J end lost 4 bases, and 14 bases lay between the germline ends. The CDR3 protein is CASSWRTWPKNIQYF. The CDR3 region has the DNA TGCGCCAGCAGCTGGAGGACCTGGCCGAAAAACATTCAGTACTTC.

This clonotype has a count of ten or more. The V gene is TRBV6-2 or TRBV6-3, the J gene TRBJ2-1; 11 bases map to TRBD2. CDR1 is MNHEY and CDR2 is SVGEGT in the germline V gene. The V gene end was trimmed by 3 bases and the J gene end by 0 bases; junction bases not matched to a gene: 4. This CDR3 contains 17 residues. CDR3 in DNA: TGTGCCAGCAGTTATCTAGCGGGGGGCCGCTCCTACAATGAGCAGTTCTTC. Its translation is CASSYLAGGRSYNEQFF.

The sample holds a few counts of this clonotype. The chain links TRBV7-2 to TRBJ2-7; D is ambiguous. CDR1 SGHTA and CDR2 FQGNSA come from the germline V gene. Trimming took off 5 bases at V and 5 bases at J, with 13 bases between the two ends. This CDR3 contains 13 residues. The CDR3 region has the DNA TGTGCCAGCAGCCCTAATTCCGACGACGAGCAGTACGTC. It is translated as CASSPNSDDEQYV.

This clonotype occurred many times. The V and J genes are TRBV7-2 and TRBJ1-6, with a weak D call TRBD1 (6 bases). The CDR3 consists of 13 residues. V lost 7 bases to trimming and J lost 7 bases, with 11 bases between them. Germline loops: CDR1 SGHTA, CDR2 FQGNSA. The CDR3 DNA reads TGTGCCAGCAACTCTCAGGGGAATTCACCCCTCCACTTT. Amino acids: CASNSQGNSPLHF. Complete variable domain (other parts from reference TRBV7-2 and TRBJ1-6): GAGVSQSPSNKVTEKGKDVELRCDPISGHTALYWYRQSLGQGLEFLIYFQGNSAPDKSGLPSDRFSAERTGGSVSTLTIQRTQQEDSAVYLCASNSQGNSPLHFGNGTRLTVT.

This clonotype was counted many times. V usage is TRBV5-1 and J usage is TRBJ1-3, with D perhaps TRBD1 (5 bases). In germline, CDR1 is SGHRS, CDR2 YFSETQ. V was pared by 0 bases and J by 1 base, with 8 bases between. The CDR3 contains 15 residues. The CDR3 nucleotides are TGCGCCAGCAGCTTGGGACAGCCATCTGGAAACACCATATATTTT. This translates into CASSLGQPSGNTIYF.

This clonotype was seen more than once but under ten times. The gene calls are TRBV5-1 and TRBJ2-3; 7 bases match TRBD2. The junction had 5 bases not matched to a gene; V was cut back by 1 base and J by 6 bases. CDR1 SGHRS and CDR2 YFSETQ come from the germline V gene. CDR3 length: 14 residues. CDR3 nucleotides: TGCGCCAGCAGCTTGTCCGGGGGGTCCGATACGCAGTATTTT. Its translation is CASSLSGGSDTQYF.

The table lists this clonotype with many counts. This chain links TRBV12-3 or TRBV12-4 with TRBJ2-5; perhaps TRBD2 as D (6 bases). CDR3 size: 14 residues. V lost 8 bases, J lost 4 bases, and 17 bases lay in between. The CDR3 reads CASGVREVLETQYF. The CDR3 DNA reads as TGTGCCAGCGGGGTCAGGGAGGTGTTAGAGACCCAGTACTTC.

This clonotype was recorded many times. The chain combines TRBV27 with TRBJ2-4, with D perhaps TRBD2 (7 bases). Germline V gene sequence: CDR1 MNHEY, CDR2 SMNVEV (reference sequence). This CDR3 is built from 17 residues. Trimming took off 3 bases at V and 6 bases at J, with 21 bases between the two ends. The DNA of the CDR3 is TGTGCCAGCAGTTTTGTCGCGGGGGCCGAGGGGGGAAACATTCAGTACTTC. It codes for CASSFVAGAEGGNIQYF.

This clonotype has a count of ten or more. The chain employs TRBV29-1 and TRBJ2-3, with 7 bases matching TRBD1. Trimming at V came to 7 bases and at J to 3 bases, leaving 10 bases not matched to a gene. The CDR3 length is 14 residues. From germline, CDR1 is SQVTM and CDR2 ANQGSEA. CDR3 sequence (DNA): TGCAGCGCCGAGGGCAGGGGGTCTACAGATACGCAGTATTTT. Translating it yields CSAEGRGSTDTQYF.

The chain employs TRBV10-3 and TRBJ1-1; 10 bases are shared with TRBD1. The germline CDR1 and CDR2 sequences are ENHRY and SYGVKD. V lost 10 bases to trimming and J lost 0 bases; unmatched junction nucleotides: 5. The CDR3 is 14 amino acids. As DNA, the CDR3 is TGTGCCACTAGGGACAGGGGCATGAACACTGAAGCTTTCTTT. This encodes CATRDRGMNTEAFF.

This clonotype was detected ten times or more. The V call is TRBV28, the J call TRBJ2-3; D perhaps matches TRBD2 (6 bases). The germline V gene encodes CDR1 MDHEN and CDR2 SYDVKM. The CDR3 is made up of 16 amino acids. V shed 9 bases and J shed 0 bases, with 19 bases lying between them. The CDR3 sequence is CASSPGGVSSTDTQYF. The CDR3 DNA follows: TGTGCCAGTTCACCCGGCGGGGTGTCTAGCACAGATACGCAGTATTTT.

This clonotype showed up many times. V usage is TRBV2 and J usage is TRBJ2-4; 12 bases line up with TRBD2. The CDR3 loop spans 17 amino acids. V lost 6 bases, J lost 8 bases, and 14 bases stayed unmatched. Germline CDR1 reads SNHLY; CDR2 reads FYNNEI. The CDR3 DNA reads TGTGCCAGCAGGGGAAGACTAGCGGGGGCTTTTGGGGACATTCAGTACTTC. It yields the protein CASRGRLAGAFGDIQYF.

This clonotype was detected many times. V gene TRBV20-1 combines with J gene TRBJ2-3; tentatively, D is TRBD2 (6 bases). The CDR3 runs to 17 residues. Trimming left V 7 bases short and J 1 base short, with 24 bases between. Looked up from germline, CDR1 is DFQATT and CDR2 is SNEGSKA (reference sequence). DNA for the CDR3: TGCAGTGTTCCTCCAAACGGGGGATCATATGGCACAGATACGCAGTATTTT. The encoded protein is CSVPPNGGSYGTDTQYF.

This clonotype came up many times. The rearrangement uses TRBV5-1 and TRBJ1-1, with D uncertain. V lost 7 bases to trimming and J lost 2 bases, with 9 bases between them. The CDR3 has 12 amino acids. Germline CDR1 reads SGHRS; CDR2 reads YFSETQ. The CDR3 DNA follows: TGCGCCAGCCGTACAGCAAACACTGAAGCTTTCTTT. Its protein product is CASRTANTEAFF. The whole variable domain, filled in from reference TRBV5-1 and TRBJ1-1, reads KAGVTQTPRYLIKTRGQQVTLSCSPISGHRSVSWYQQTPGQGLQFLFEYFSETQRNKGNFPGRFSGRQFSNSRSEMNVSTLELGDSALYLCASRTANTEAFFGQGTRLTVV.

This clonotype was recorded a few times. The CDR3 here is CAWRQGRGDETQYF. The CDR3 region has the DNA TGTGCCTGGAGGCAGGGACGGGGAGATGAGACCCAGTACTTC. V usage is TRBV30 and J usage is TRBJ2-5, with D perhaps TRBD1 or TRBD2 (5 bases each). Germline CDR1 GTSNPN, CDR2 SVGIG (reference sequence). Deletions cut 3 bases from V and 5 bases from J, with 16 bases between. There are 14 residues in the CDR3.

This clonotype was observed many times. This chain joins TRBV5-1 and TRBJ2-5; D gene uncertain. Trimming stripped 7 bases from V and 1 base from J, with 14 bases between. CDR3 length equals 14 residues. Germline values: CDR1 SGHRS, CDR2 YFSETQ. The CDR3 coding sequence is TGCGCCAGCGCGGCCGGGTCTCCCCAAGAGACCCAGTACTTC. Translating it yields CASAAGSPQETQYF.

This clonotype was counted ten times or more. The chain is built from TRBV7-2 and TRBJ2-3, with D perhaps TRBD2 (6 bases). Germline CDR1 reads SGHTA; CDR2 reads FQGNSA. V lost 6 bases to trimming and J lost 2 bases, with 15 bases between them. The CDR3 covers 15 residues. CDR3 sequence reads: CASSLSGDITDTQYF. DNA for the CDR3: TGTGCCAGCAGTCTTAGCGGAGACATCACAGATACGCAGTATTTT. The complete variable domain, with remaining parts taken from reference TRBV7-2 and TRBJ2-3, reads GAGVSQSPSNKVTEKGKDVELRCDPISGHTALYWYRQSLGQGLEFLIYFQGNSAPDKSGLPSDRFSAERTGGSVSTLTIQRTQQEDSAVYLCASSLSGDITDTQYFGPGTRLTVL.

The sample holds many counts of this clonotype. This chain joins TRBV6-6 and TRBJ2-4; possible D gene TRBD1, 6 bases. The CDR3 length is 15 residues. Trimming stripped 9 bases from V and 3 bases from J, with 18 bases between. The V gene's germline CDR1 is MNHNY and CDR2 SVGAGI (reference sequence). CDR3 nucleotides: TGTGCCAGTTACGCGACAGGTCGAGTCAAAAACATTCAGTACTTC. It yields the protein CASYATGRVKNIQYF.

This clonotype was detected many times. The V call is TRBV5-6, the J call TRBJ2-4; 7 bases match TRBD1. Germline lookup yields CDR1 SGHDT and CDR2 YYEEEE. CDR3 length equals 13 residues. J gave up 9 bases and V 1 base, and 4 bases lay outside the gene matches. This CDR3 reads CASSLRDSLIQYF. CDR3 in DNA: TGTGCCAGCAGCTTGAGGGACAGCCTCATTCAGTACTTC. Variable domain in full (rest from reference TRBV5-6 and TRBJ2-4): DAGVTQSPTHLIKTRGQQVTLRCSPKSGHDTVSWYQQALGQGPQFIFQYYEEEERQRGNFPDRFSGHQFPNYSSELNVNALLLGDSALYLCASSLRDSLIQYFGAGTRLSVL.

This clonotype appeared a few times. J is TRBJ2-3 and V is TRBV7-2; tentative D call: TRBD2 (6 bases). CDR3 size: 16 residues. V lost 9 bases to trimming and J lost 0 bases, with 19 bases between them. Germline V gene lookup returns CDR1 SGHTA and CDR2 FQGNSA. The CDR3 reads CARSPDIGGSTDTQYF. As DNA, the CDR3 is TGTGCCAGAAGCCCAGATATCGGGGGAAGCACAGATACGCAGTATTTT.

The sample holds many counts of this clonotype. The J gene is TRBJ2-5, the V gene TRBV6-5; tentative D call: TRBD1 (6 bases). This CDR3 is built from 13 residues. The V end was cut by 8 bases, the J end by 1 base, with 11 bases between. The germline CDR1 and CDR2 sequences are MNHEY and SVGAGI. CDR3 nucleotide sequence: TGTGCCAGCCAAGGGGACATCCAAGAGACCCAGTACTTC. Amino acid sequence: CASQGDIQETQYF.

To note about this clonotype: The junction does not match germline at one end; this may be a read error. The V call is TRBV7-2, the J call TRBJ2-6; D gene uncertain. Germline-derived CDR1 and CDR2 are SGHTA and FQGNSA. The CDR3 has 18 residues. This chain's CDR3 is CANSLGSPPGGGANVLTF. CDR3 bases: TGTGCCAACAGCTTAGGGTCCCCTCCCGGCGGTGGGGCCAACGTCCTGACTTTC.